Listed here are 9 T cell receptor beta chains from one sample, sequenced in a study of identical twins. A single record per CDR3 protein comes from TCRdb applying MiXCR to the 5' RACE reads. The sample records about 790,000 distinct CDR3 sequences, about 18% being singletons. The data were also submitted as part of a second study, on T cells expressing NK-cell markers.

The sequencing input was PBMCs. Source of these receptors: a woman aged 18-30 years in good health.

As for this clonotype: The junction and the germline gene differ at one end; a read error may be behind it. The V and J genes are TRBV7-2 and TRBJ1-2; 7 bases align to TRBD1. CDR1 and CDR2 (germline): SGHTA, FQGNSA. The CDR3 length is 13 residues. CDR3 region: CASSHTGQYDYTF. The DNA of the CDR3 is TGTGCCAGCAGCCATACGGGACAGTATGACTACACCTTC.

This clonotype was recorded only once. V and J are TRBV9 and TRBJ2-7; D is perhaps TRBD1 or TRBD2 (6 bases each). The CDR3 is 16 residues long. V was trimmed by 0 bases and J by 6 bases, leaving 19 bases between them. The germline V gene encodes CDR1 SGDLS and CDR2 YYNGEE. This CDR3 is CASSVEARVGGGEQYF. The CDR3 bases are TGTGCCAGCAGCGTAGAGGCTAGAGTTGGAGGGGGCGAGCAGTACTTC.

CDR3 sequence reads: CATRPWGISYEQYF. The CDR3, as DNA: TGTGCCACCAGACCCTGGGGGATTTCCTACGAGCAGTACTTC. This chain uses TRBV15 with TRBJ2-7; TRBD1 or TRBD2 may be the D gene (5 bases each). Trimming removed 6 bases from V and 1 base from J, with 13 bases in between. Germline values: CDR1 LNHNV, CDR2 YYDKDF (reference sequence). The CDR3 consists of 14 residues.

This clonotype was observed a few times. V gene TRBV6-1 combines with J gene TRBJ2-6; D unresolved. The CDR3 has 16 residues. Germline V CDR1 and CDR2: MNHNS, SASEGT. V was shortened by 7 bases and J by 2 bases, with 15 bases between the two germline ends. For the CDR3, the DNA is TGTGCCAGCACCACGGGTAAATGGCCTGGGGCCAACGTCCTGACTTTC. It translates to CASTTGKWPGANVLTF.

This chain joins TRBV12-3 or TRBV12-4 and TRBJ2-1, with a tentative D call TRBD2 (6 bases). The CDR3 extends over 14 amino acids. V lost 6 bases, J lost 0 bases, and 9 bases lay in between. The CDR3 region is CASRAGSSYNEQFF. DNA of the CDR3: TGTGCCAGCAGGGCGGGAAGCTCCTACAATGAGCAGTTCTTC.

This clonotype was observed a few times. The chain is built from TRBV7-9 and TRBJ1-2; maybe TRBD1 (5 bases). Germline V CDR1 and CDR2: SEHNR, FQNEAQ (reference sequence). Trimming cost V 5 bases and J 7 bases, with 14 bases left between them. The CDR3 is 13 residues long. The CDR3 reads CASSPLWGSGYTF. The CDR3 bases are TGTGCCAGCAGCCCACTGTGGGGCAGTGGCTACACCTTC.

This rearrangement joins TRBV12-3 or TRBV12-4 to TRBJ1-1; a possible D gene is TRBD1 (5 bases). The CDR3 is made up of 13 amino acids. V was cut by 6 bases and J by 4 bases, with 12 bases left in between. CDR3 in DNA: TGTGCCAGCAGCGTAGGGGAAATCACTGAAGCTTTCTTT. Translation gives CASSVGEITEAFF.

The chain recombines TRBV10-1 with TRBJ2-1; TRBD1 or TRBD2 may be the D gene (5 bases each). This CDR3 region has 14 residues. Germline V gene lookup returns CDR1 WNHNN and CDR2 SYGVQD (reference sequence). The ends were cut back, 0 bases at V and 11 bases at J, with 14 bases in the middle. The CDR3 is CASSESIGTQKQFF. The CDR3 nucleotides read TGCGCCAGCAGTGAGTCTATCGGGACCCAGAAGCAGTTCTTC.

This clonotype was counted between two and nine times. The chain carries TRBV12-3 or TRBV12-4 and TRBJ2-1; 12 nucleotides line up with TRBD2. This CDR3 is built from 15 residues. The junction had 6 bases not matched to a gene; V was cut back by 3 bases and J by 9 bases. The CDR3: CASSLSTSGSGEQFF. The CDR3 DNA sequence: TGTGCCAGCAGTTTGTCGACTAGCGGGAGTGGTGAGCAGTTCTTC.